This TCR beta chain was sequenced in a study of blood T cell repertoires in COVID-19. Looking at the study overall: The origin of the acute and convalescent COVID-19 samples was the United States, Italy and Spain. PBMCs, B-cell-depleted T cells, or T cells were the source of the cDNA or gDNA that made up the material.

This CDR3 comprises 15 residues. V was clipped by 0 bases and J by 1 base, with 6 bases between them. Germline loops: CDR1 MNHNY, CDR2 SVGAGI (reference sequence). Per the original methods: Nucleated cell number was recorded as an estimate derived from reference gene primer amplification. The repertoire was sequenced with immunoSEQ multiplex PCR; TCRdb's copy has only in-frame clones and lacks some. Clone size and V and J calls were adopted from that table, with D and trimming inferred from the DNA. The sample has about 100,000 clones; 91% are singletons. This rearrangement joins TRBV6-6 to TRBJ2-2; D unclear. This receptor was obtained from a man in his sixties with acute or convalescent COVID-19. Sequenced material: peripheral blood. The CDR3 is CASSYSSKNTGELFF. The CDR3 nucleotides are TGTGCCAGCAGTTACTCGAGCAAGAACACCGGGGAGCTGTTTTTT.